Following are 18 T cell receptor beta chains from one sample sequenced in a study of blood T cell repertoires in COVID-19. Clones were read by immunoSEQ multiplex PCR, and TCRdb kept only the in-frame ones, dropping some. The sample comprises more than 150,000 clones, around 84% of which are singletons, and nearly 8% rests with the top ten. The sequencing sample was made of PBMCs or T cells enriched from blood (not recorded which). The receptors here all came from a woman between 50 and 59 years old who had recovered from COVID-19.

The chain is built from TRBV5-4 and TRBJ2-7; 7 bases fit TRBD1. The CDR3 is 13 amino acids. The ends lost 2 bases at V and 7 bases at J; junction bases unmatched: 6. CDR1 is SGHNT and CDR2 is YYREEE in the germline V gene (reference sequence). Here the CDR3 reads CASSFDREGEQYF. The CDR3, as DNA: TGTGCCAGCAGCTTCGACAGGGAAGGAGAGCAGTACTTC. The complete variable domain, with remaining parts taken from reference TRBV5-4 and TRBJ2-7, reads ETGVTQSPTHLIKTRGQQVTLRCSSQSGHNTVSWYQQALGQGPQFIFQYYREEENGRGNFPPRFSGLQFPNYSSELNVNALELDDSALYLCASSFDREGEQYFGPGTRLTVT.

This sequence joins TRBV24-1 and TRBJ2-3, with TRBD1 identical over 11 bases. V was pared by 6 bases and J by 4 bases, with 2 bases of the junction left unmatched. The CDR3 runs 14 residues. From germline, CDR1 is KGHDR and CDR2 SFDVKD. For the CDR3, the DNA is TGTGCCACCAGTATGGGACAGGGGGCAGATACGCAGTATTTT. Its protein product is CATSMGQGADTQYF.

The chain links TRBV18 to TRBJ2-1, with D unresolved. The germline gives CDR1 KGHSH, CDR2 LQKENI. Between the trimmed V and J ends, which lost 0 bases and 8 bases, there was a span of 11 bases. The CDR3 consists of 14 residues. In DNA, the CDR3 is TGTGCCAGCTCACCACCCACCGGCCGGGATGAGCAGTTCTTC. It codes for CASSPPTGRDEQFF.

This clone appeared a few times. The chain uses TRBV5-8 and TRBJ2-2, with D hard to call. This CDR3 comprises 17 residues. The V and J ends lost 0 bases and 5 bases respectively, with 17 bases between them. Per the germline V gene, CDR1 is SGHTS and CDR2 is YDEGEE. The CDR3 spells CASSLVGWAARTGELFF. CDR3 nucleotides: TGTGCCAGCAGCTTGGTCGGCTGGGCAGCTCGAACCGGGGAGCTGTTTTTT.

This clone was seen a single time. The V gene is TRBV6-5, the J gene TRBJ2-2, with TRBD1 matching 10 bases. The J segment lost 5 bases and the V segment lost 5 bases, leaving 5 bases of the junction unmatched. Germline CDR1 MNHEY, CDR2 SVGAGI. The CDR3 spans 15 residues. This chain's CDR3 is CASSIRDRGTGELFF. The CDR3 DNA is TGTGCCAGCAGTATCCGGGACAGGGGAACCGGGGAGCTGTTTTTT.

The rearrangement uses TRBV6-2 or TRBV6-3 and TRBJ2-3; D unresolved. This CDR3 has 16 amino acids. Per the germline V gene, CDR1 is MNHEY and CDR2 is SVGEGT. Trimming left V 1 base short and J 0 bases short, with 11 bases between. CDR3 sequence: CASSYYAKLSTDTQYF. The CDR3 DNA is TGTGCCAGCAGTTACTATGCGAAACTCAGCACAGATACGCAGTATTTT.

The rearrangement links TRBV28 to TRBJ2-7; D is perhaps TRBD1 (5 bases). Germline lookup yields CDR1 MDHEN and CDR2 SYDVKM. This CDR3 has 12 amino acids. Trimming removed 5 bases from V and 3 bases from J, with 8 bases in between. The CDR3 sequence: CASSLRDYEQYF. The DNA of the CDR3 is TGTGCCAGCAGTCTCAGGGACTACGAGCAGTACTTC.

CDR3 bases: TGTGCCAGCAGCTTAATACTGAGCACAGATACGCAGTATTTT. Amino acid sequence: CASSLILSTDTQYF. This chain joins TRBV11-3 and TRBJ2-3; D gene uncertain. V was cut by 2 bases and J by 0 bases, with 6 bases left in between. The CDR3 has 14 residues. Germline-derived CDR1 and CDR2 are SGHNT and YENEEA.

CDR3 bases: TGTGCCAGCAGCGTCGACCCGGGACAGCAGATCTCACCCCTCCACTTT. Translation gives CASSVDPGQQISPLHF. The chain links TRBV9 to TRBJ1-6; TRBD1 agrees at 7 bases. CDR1 and CDR2 from the germline V gene are SGDLS and YYNGEE. The CDR3 covers 16 residues. V trimming: 2 bases; J trimming: 10 bases; junction bases outside the gene matches: 12.

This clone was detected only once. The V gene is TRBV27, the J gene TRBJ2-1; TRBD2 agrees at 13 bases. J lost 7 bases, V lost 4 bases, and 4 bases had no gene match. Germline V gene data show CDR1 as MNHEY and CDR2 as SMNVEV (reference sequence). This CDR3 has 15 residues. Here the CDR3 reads CASSSTSGRNNEQFF. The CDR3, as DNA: TGTGCCAGCAGTTCGACTAGCGGGAGGAATAATGAGCAGTTCTTC.

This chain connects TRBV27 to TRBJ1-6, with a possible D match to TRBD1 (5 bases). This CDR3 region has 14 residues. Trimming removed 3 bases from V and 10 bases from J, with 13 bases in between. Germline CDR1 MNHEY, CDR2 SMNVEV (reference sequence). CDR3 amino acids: CASSFHHGGSPLHF. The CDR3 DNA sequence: TGTGCCAGCAGTTTTCATCACGGGGGATCACCCCTCCACTTT.

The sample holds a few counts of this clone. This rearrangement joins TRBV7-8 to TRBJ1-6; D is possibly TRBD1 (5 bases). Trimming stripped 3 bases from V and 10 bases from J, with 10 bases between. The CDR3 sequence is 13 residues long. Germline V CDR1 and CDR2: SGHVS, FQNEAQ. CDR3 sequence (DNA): TGTGCCAGCAGCTTGGGAAACAGGTCACCCCTCCACTTT. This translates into CASSLGNRSPLHF.

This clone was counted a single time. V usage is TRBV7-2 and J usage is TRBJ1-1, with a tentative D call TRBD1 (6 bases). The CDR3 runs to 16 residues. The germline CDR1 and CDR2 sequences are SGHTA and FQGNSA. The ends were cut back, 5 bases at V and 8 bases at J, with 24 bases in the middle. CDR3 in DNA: TGTGCCAGCAGCGCTGATTTAATGGGGGGGGACAACGAAGCTTTCTTT. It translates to CASSADLMGGDNEAFF. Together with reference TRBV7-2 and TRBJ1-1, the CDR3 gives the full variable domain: GAGVSQSPSNKVTEKGKDVELRCDPISGHTALYWYRQSLGQGLEFLIYFQGNSAPDKSGLPSDRFSAERTGGSVSTLTIQRTQQEDSAVYLCASSADLMGGDNEAFFGQGTRLTVV.

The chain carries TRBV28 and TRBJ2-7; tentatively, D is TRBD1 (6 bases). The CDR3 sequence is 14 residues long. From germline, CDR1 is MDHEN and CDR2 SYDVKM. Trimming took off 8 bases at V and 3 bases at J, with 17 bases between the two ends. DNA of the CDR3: TGTGCCAGCCAACCGACAGGCAGAGACTACGAGCAGTACTTC. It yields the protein CASQPTGRDYEQYF.

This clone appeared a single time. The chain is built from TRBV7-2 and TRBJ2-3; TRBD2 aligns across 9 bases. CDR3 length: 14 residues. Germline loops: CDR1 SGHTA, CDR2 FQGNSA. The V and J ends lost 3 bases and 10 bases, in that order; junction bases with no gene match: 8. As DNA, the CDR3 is TGTGCCAGCAGCTTGGGGACTAGCTTCGGTCCGCAGTATTTT. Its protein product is CASSLGTSFGPQYF.

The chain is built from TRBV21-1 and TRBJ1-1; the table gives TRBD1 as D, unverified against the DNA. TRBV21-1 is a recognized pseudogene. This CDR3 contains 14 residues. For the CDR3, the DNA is TGTGCCAGCAGCAAAGGGACAGTGAACACTGAAGCTTTCTTT. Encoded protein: CASSKGTVNTEAFF.

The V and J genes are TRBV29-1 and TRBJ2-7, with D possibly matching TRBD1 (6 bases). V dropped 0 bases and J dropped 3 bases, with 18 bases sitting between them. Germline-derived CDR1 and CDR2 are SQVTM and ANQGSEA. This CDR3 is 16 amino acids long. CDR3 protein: CSVEDQEQGSIYEQYF. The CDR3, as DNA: TGCAGCGTTGAAGATCAAGAACAGGGCTCCATCTACGAGCAGTACTTC.

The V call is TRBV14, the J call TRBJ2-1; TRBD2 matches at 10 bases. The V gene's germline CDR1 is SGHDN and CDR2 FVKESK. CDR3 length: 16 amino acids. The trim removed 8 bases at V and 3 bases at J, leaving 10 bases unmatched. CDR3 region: CASSRTSGGVYNEQFF. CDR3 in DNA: TGTGCCAGCTCCCGGACTAGCGGAGGGGTCTACAATGAGCAGTTCTTC.